This T cell receptor (beta chain) was sequenced during a study of CD8 T cells in Susac syndrome. Germline V gives CDR1 MNHEY, CDR2 SMNVEV (reference sequence). CDR3 length: 13 amino acids. V was cut by 3 bases and J by 7 bases, with 9 bases left in between. When the RNA was reverse transcribed, random hexamers were used with an input of about 0.5 to 1 ug. immunoSEQ multiplex PCR amplified TCR beta CDR3 across 54 Vbeta, 13 Jbeta. TCRdb independently ran MiXCR on the immunoSEQ multiplex PCR reads; one entry per CDR3 protein. The sample consists of around 190,000 distinct CDR3 sequences, 85% to 95% of them appearing once.

The sample consisted of CD4+ T cells from PBMCs. J is TRBJ2-2 and V is TRBV27; D gene uncertain. This TCR derives from a human donor in good health. CDR3 protein: CASSFQVVGELFF. For the CDR3, the DNA is TGTGCCAGCAGTTTCCAGGTGGTCGGGGAGCTGTTTTTT.